These T cell receptor beta chains were read from a single sample in a study of T cells after yellow fever vaccination. TCRdb redid the calling of the 5' RACE reads with MiXCR, one entry per CDR3 protein. Of about 350,000 distinct CDR3 sequences listed, roughly 7.5% are singletons. The input for sequencing was PBMCs, taken about 41 days after the first yellow fever vaccination. Receptors were obtained from a man younger than 35 who received the YFV17D yellow fever vaccine. The CDR3 runs from the conserved cysteine through the conserved F or W. The D gene is left open where the match is weak. A clone size is listed for some rows: how often the clone was seen (once, few, many), or a class if it is expanded.

J gene: TRBJ2-2
V gene: TRBV6-5
D gene: TRBD1
clone size: few
CDR3 protein: CASSWTGGTGELFF
CDR3 DNA: TGTGCCAGCAGTTGGACAGGGGGCACCGGGGAGCTGTTTTTT

J gene: TRBJ2-1
V gene: TRBV6-1
D gene: TRBD2
clone size: .
CDR3 protein: CASRPTSGGAPFF
CDR3 DNA: TGTGCCAGCAGGCCAACTAGCGGGGGGGCCCCATTCTTC

J gene: TRBJ2-5
V gene: TRBV6-1
D gene: .
clone size: .
CDR3 protein: CASSESSTGWTQYF
CDR3 DNA: TGTGCCAGCAGTGAATCTAGCACTGGATGGACCCAGTACTTC

J gene: TRBJ1-5
V gene: TRBV10-3
D gene: .
clone size: .
CDR3 protein: CAISEGSNQPQHF
CDR3 DNA: TGTGCCATCAGCGAAGGAAGCAATCAGCCCCAGCATTTT

J gene: TRBJ2-3
V gene: TRBV29-1
D gene: .
clone size: many
CDR3 protein: CSAPGGQGATDTQYF
CDR3 DNA: TGCAGCGCCCCCGGGGGGCAGGGGGCGACAGATACGCAGTATTTT

J gene: TRBJ2-1
V gene: TRBV7-2
D gene: .
clone size: .
CDR3 protein: CASSFLFYNEQFF
CDR3 DNA: TGTGCCAGCAGCTTTCTATTCTACAATGAGCAGTTCTTC

J gene: TRBJ2-2
V gene: TRBV20-1
D gene: TRBD1
clone size: .
CDR3 protein: CSAPGQGGTGELFF
CDR3 DNA: TGCAGTGCTCCGGGACAGGGAGGGACCGGGGAGCTGTTTTTT

J gene: TRBJ2-1
V gene: TRBV12-3/TRBV12-4
D gene: TRBD1
clone size: .
CDR3 protein: CASSPPGTGAYNEQFF
CDR3 DNA: TGTGCCAGCAGTCCTCCCGGGACAGGGGCCTACAATGAGCAGTTCTTC

J gene: TRBJ1-2
V gene: TRBV5-1
D gene: .
clone size: few
CDR3 protein: CASSSRGSNYGYTF
CDR3 DNA: TGCGCCAGCAGCTCCAGGGGTTCCAACTATGGCTACACCTTC

J gene: TRBJ1-3
V gene: TRBV5-4
D gene: .
clone size: .
CDR3 protein: CASSVGGFLGGNTIYF
CDR3 DNA: TGTGCCAGCAGCGTGGGGGGGTTTCTGGGAGGAAACACCATATATTTT

J gene: TRBJ2-1
V gene: TRBV7-2
D gene: TRBD2
clone size: .
CDR3 protein: CASSLNPQLAGLYNEQFF
CDR3 DNA: TGTGCCAGCAGCTTAAACCCCCAACTAGCGGGGCTCTACAATGAGCAGTTCTTC

J gene: TRBJ1-1
V gene: TRBV12-3/TRBV12-4
D gene: .
clone size: .
CDR3 protein: CASTLQGPLNTEAFF
CDR3 DNA: TGTGCCAGCACTTTACAGGGACCTCTGAACACTGAAGCTTTCTTT

J gene: TRBJ2-2
V gene: TRBV3-1
D gene: TRBD2
clone size: many
CDR3 protein: CASSPHTSGGVTGELFF
CDR3 DNA: TGTGCCAGCAGCCCTCATACTAGCGGGGGCGTCACCGGGGAGCTGTTTTTT

J gene: TRBJ1-2
V gene: TRBV29-1
D gene: .
clone size: .
CDR3 protein: CSARTAGGYTF
CDR3 DNA: TGCAGCGCCAGGACGGCGGGCGGCTACACCTTC

J gene: TRBJ2-7
V gene: TRBV2
D gene: .
clone size: .
CDR3 protein: CASRAEVGGSYEQYF
CDR3 DNA: TGTGCCAGCAGGGCCGAGGTGGGCGGCTCCTACGAGCAGTACTTC

J gene: TRBJ2-7
V gene: TRBV6-2/TRBV6-3
D gene: .
clone size: few
CDR3 protein: CASSLFPGLLGQQYF
CDR3 DNA: TGTGCCAGCAGTTTATTTCCGGGACTCCTTGGGCAGCAGTACTTC

J gene: TRBJ2-1
V gene: TRBV5-1
D gene: .
clone size: many
CDR3 protein: CASSLGYRGGNEQFF
CDR3 DNA: TGCGCCAGCAGCTTGGGTTACAGGGGAGGGAATGAGCAGTTCTTC

J gene: TRBJ2-1
V gene: TRBV10-3
D gene: TRBD2
clone size: few
CDR3 protein: CAISWTSGGSSYNEQFF
CDR3 DNA: TGTGCCATCAGTTGGACTAGCGGGGGTAGCTCCTACAATGAGCAGTTCTTC

J gene: TRBJ2-3
V gene: TRBV29-1
D gene: TRBD2
clone size: .
CDR3 protein: CSVVLGLAGGPTDTQYF
CDR3 DNA: TGCAGCGTTGTTTTGGGACTAGCGGGGGGGCCCACAGATACGCAGTATTTT

J gene: TRBJ2-3
V gene: TRBV3-1
D gene: .
clone size: few
CDR3 protein: CASSLRGFTDTQYF
CDR3 DNA: TGTGCCAGCAGTCTTAGGGGGTTCACAGATACGCAGTATTTT

J gene: TRBJ2-2
V gene: TRBV5-1
D gene: .
clone size: few
CDR3 protein: CASGPTVSTGELFF
CDR3 DNA: TGCGCCAGCGGCCCGACAGTGAGCACCGGGGAGCTGTTTTTT

J gene: TRBJ2-7
V gene: TRBV11-2
D gene: TRBD2
clone size: few
CDR3 protein: CASSPLEAGVPLSYEQYF
CDR3 DNA: TGTGCCAGCAGCCCCTTGGAAGCGGGGGTCCCGCTCTCCTACGAGCAGTACTTC

J gene: TRBJ2-3
V gene: TRBV7-9
D gene: .
clone size: many
CDR3 protein: CASSFLDSGTDTQYF
CDR3 DNA: TGTGCCAGCAGCTTTTTGGACTCTGGCACAGATACGCAGTATTTT

J gene: TRBJ1-1
V gene: TRBV5-1
D gene: TRBD1
clone size: many
CDR3 protein: CASSSGTVGNTEAFF
CDR3 DNA: TGCGCCAGCAGCTCCGGGACAGTAGGGAACACTGAAGCTTTCTTT

J gene: TRBJ2-4
V gene: TRBV4-1
D gene: TRBD1
clone size: few
CDR3 protein: CASSQDQRTGDIQYF
CDR3 DNA: TGCGCCAGCAGCCAAGATCAGCGGACAGGGGACATTCAGTACTTC

J gene: TRBJ1-5
V gene: TRBV6-1
D gene: .
clone size: few
CDR3 protein: CASRRMFVNQPQHF
CDR3 DNA: TGTGCCAGCAGGAGGATGTTCGTCAATCAGCCCCAGCATTTT

J gene: TRBJ2-2
V gene: TRBV7-9
D gene: TRBD1
clone size: many
CDR3 protein: CASSLVPGQGATGELFF
CDR3 DNA: TGTGCCAGCAGCTTAGTCCCCGGACAGGGTGCGACCGGGGAGCTGTTTTTT

J gene: TRBJ2-5
V gene: TRBV5-4
D gene: .
clone size: .
CDR3 protein: CASSLEGGPQETQYF
CDR3 DNA: TGTGCCAGCAGCTTGGAAGGGGGGCCCCAAGAGACCCAGTACTTC

J gene: TRBJ1-3
V gene: TRBV7-9
D gene: .
clone size: .
CDR3 protein: CASSLIGIAGWTIYF
CDR3 DNA: TGTGCCAGCAGCTTAATAGGGATCGCTGGGTGGACCATATATTTT

J gene: TRBJ2-7
V gene: TRBV7-2
D gene: .
clone size: .
CDR3 protein: CASSLWGSHEQYF
CDR3 DNA: TGTGCCAGCAGCTTATGGGGATCCCACGAGCAGTACTTC

J gene: TRBJ1-1
V gene: TRBV6-1
D gene: .
clone size: .
CDR3 protein: CASNPGLNTEAFF
CDR3 DNA: TGTGCCAGCAATCCGGGTTTGAACACTGAAGCTTTCTTT

J gene: TRBJ1-1
V gene: TRBV10-3
D gene: TRBD1
clone size: many
CDR3 protein: CAISRQGMNTEAFF
CDR3 DNA: TGTGCCATCAGCCGACAGGGCATGAACACTGAAGCTTTCTTT

J gene: TRBJ2-1
V gene: TRBV5-1
D gene: .
clone size: many
CDR3 protein: CASSFGGNEQFF
CDR3 DNA: TGCGCCAGCAGCTTCGGAGGAAATGAGCAGTTCTTC

J gene: TRBJ1-5
V gene: TRBV5-4
D gene: TRBD1
clone size: few
CDR3 protein: CASSVDRGDQPQHF
CDR3 DNA: TGTGCCAGCAGCGTGGACAGGGGAGATCAGCCCCAGCATTTT

J gene: TRBJ2-3
V gene: TRBV9
D gene: TRBD2
clone size: few
CDR3 protein: CASSVETSSDTQYF
CDR3 DNA: TGTGCCAGCAGCGTAGAGACTAGCTCAGATACGCAGTATTTT

J gene: TRBJ1-2
V gene: TRBV18
D gene: .
clone size: .
CDR3 protein: CASSPPSGASNYGYTF
CDR3 DNA: TGTGCCAGCTCACCACCATCGGGGGCCTCTAACTATGGCTACACCTTC

J gene: TRBJ2-7
V gene: TRBV28
D gene: .
clone size: many
CDR3 protein: CASSLYEQYF
CDR3 DNA: TGTGCCAGCAGCCTCTACGAGCAGTACTTC

J gene: TRBJ2-3
V gene: TRBV20-1
D gene: TRBD2
clone size: few
CDR3 protein: CSATSGASTDTQYF
CDR3 DNA: TGCAGTGCCACTAGCGGGGCTAGCACAGATACGCAGTATTTT